This section outlines one T cell receptor beta chain sequence together with its context. Its cognate antigen is unknown. CDR3 size: 11 residues. Germline CDR1 reads MDHEN; CDR2 reads SYDVKM. V was trimmed by 6 bases and J by 8 bases, leaving 8 bases between them. These data come from a study of beta chain features in type 1 diabetes. Whole-study findings and limits: cDNA sequencing could over-represent cells with high TCR expression. Naive, central memory and regulatory TCRB repertoires appeared more similar among patients than healthy donors. VDJ junctions sequenced from type 1 diabetes patients showed fewer insertions and more deletions.

Sequenced material consisted of expressed TCRB transcripts (all of the isolated RNA was reverse transcribed). About 3.57 million reads, on average, came from each naive, central memory and regulatory T cell sample. This table comes from immunoSEQ multiplex PCR, and its TCRdb copy is limited to in-frame clones, with some not included. The profile shows 200,000 to 250,000 clones, 55% to 70% of them singletons. This clonotype was obtained from a man aged 25 to 40 in good health. J is TRBJ2-1 and V is TRBV28; tentative D call: TRBD1 (5 bases). Specimen: naive CD4+ T cells from blood. In DNA, the CDR3 is TGTGCCAGCAGGGGGCCCCATGAGCAGTTCTTC. It specifies CASRGPHEQFF.